This TCR beta chain was identified in a study of cytomegalovirus exposure and HLA in healthy donors (dated by TCRdb to 2015 to 2018). Regarding the study in general: An earlier analysis of a few hundred of the donors reported about 260 Gb of sequence data and some 110 million unique TCR beta sequences obtained from about 170 million T cells. The study aimed to test whether signatures of past pathogen exposure could be identified by cataloging public T cell receptors. A later genetic analysis took genome-wide SNP genotypes for about 65% of the roughly 670 donors and used that subset as a discovery cohort. All discovery cohort repertoires had been generated using a single sequencing platform. To decide whether each TCR beta V gene segment behaved as functional or pseudogenic, an earlier analysis of some 570 of the donors relied on high-throughput TCR beta sequencing. The number of donors typed differed by locus, with roughly 629-640 for A, B, C, DRB1 and DQB1, around 500 for DQA1, 606 for DPA1, and over 400 for DPB1. The later analysis used no new phenotypic data to find candidate immune exposures, relying instead on TCR beta sequences and their occurrence across donors. The genetic ancestry cluster associated with self-reported Caucasian donors included 70% to 85% of the 398 genotyped donors. About 320 gigabases of sequencing data and roughly 90 million unique TCR sequences were included in an early release covering about 700 HLA-typed donors. The study profiled the T cell repertoires of 500 to 800 subjects by immunosequencing and related them to cytomegalovirus serostatus. To predict cytomegalovirus infection status, the study brought together high-throughput TCR immunosequencing, statistical association of individual TCRs with disease status, and machine learning. Because of strong linkage in the cohort, roughly five DR-DQ haplotypes were treated as single units for association and clustering. In addition to the first cohort of around 670 subjects, a separate validation cohort of 130 or so different subjects was used. Alongside the repertoire data, information on donor age, sex, ethnicity and CMV serostatus was compiled. In a later analysis, previously published TCR beta repertoires from about 640 donors were re-analyzed and high-resolution HLA genotyping was added so that TCR occurrence patterns could be studied. Among 350 to 400 genotyped donors of the cohort, an average of around 240,000 unique TCR beta nucleotide sequences were sequenced per donor, 15% to 20% of them non-productive. Both class I and class II loci were covered by HLA typing, at four-digit resolution.

Points the paper makes about the study in general: This cohort had only TCR beta chains sequenced, and the lack of alpha or paired-chain data limited which features could be detected. Assigning TCR associations to individual alleles was difficult when HLA alleles, especially DR and DQ, strongly co-occurred. For the cohort, immune exposure information was limited to CMV serostatus. A further reported finding was that TCR beta sequences accurately predicted the HLA-A and HLA-B alleles for most subjects in the first cohort. The presence/absence analyses assumed that sequencing depth was roughly uniform across donors, and that assumption may not be true. The earlier analysis of about 600 of the donors excluded fewer than 20 rarely observed V segments, including chromosome 9 orphons, because counts were too low. In a later genetic analysis, a missense DCLRE1C variant was associated with V-gene and J-gene trimming of TCR beta chains, and the association was replicated in an independent cohort. According to the authors, the approach could potentially be generalized to other disease states and immunological phenotypes. In a later analysis, most CMV-associated TCR beta chains were found to appear HLA-restricted, with HLA associations seemingly driven largely by CMV exposure. A later analysis found that HLA-associated TCR beta chains were more clonally expanded and had lower generation probabilities than equally common non-associated chains. Because HLA typing was missing for some donors at each locus, association tests included only the typed subset. Linkage disequilibrium might explain the correlated functional status among segregating V segments, but an unknown experimental factor could not be ruled out. In an earlier analysis of approximately 600 of the donors, most TCR beta V segments were observed in productive rearrangements about 87% or about 30% of the time, broadly matching IMGT annotations. A later analysis reported that several top co-occurrence clusters appeared linked to parvovirus B19, influenza, CMV and Epstein-Barr virus. The 87-base-pair reads could not distinguish some IMGT-functional V segments, including TRBV6-2 and TRBV6-3, so those segments were excluded. Most TCR sequences were observed very rarely across donors, whereas some public TCRs were present in many individuals. Cytomegalovirus status was reported to be diagnosed by the classifier with high specificity and sensitivity in both the original and validation cohorts. In vitro tests confirmed that three of the cytomegalovirus-associated TCR beta chains recognize cytomegalovirus antigens. Compared with the roughly 720-donor mean, donors in an Asian-associated ancestry cluster had fewer N-insertions in productive TCRs, according to a later genetic analysis. A cluster of highly shared sequence variants was judged likely to represent a technical artifact of the sequencing pipeline. The study listed 164 TCR beta chains as associated with cytomegalovirus. At a false discovery rate of 0.05, a later analysis linked 15,000 to 20,000 TCR beta sequences to specific HLA alleles. In a later analysis, the rate of TCR association differed among HLA loci, with DRB1 alleles having the most associated TCRs and HLA-C alleles having the fewest.

A word on this clone: Its antigen is unknown. The sample holds no much larger clone one base away, and base qualities are not on file.

The cohort was made up of 650 to 700 healthy bone marrow donors. At the time of sampling, all cohort members were nominally healthy, though unrecorded immune exposures were likely present. The donor was CMV seronegative and was included in the group of hundreds of seronegative cohort members. Each donor provided a peripheral blood sample, and peripheral blood mononuclear cells were used for TCR beta sequencing. The Qiagen DNeasy Blood Extraction Kit was used to extract genomic DNA from the blood cell samples. Based on the germline V gene (reference sequence), the CDR1 and CDR2 sequences are SGHKS and YYEKEE. Compared with germline, V lacks 4 bases and J lacks 2 bases; bases without a gene match: 9. Inclusive of the bounding cysteine and phenylalanine, the CDR3 is 16 residues long. Only the CDR3 region is kept as DNA, spanning 48 bases read in frame from base 1. Receptors were amplified or captured by the immunoSEQ multiplex PCR assay. For the multiplex PCR, a mixture combining 60 forward primers for TCR Vbeta segments and 13 reverse primers for TCR Jbeta segments was used. The CDR3 region of rearranged TCR beta genes was amplified from genomic DNA with a multiplex PCR assay. The amplified TCR beta libraries were sequenced on the Illumina HiSeq System as 87-base-pair reads. For the original study's pipeline: A later analysis counted approximately 84 million unique TCR beta chains across the 650 to 800 repertoires, and some 11 million of these chains were shared by at least two donors. To remove PCR and sequencing errors, raw reads were error-corrected and collapsed into unique sequences using a nearest-neighbor algorithm that merged closely related sequences. CDR3 sequences were aligned to IMGT reference sequences to assign V, D and J gene segments. For a sequence to be retained, at least a six-nucleotide match to both a V gene segment and a J gene segment was required. A rearrangement counted as productive if the CDR3 had no stop codons and remained in frame with V and J, and every other rearrangement counted as non-productive. Following IMGT convention, CDR3 was defined as the stretch from the second conserved V-encoded cysteine to the conserved J-encoded phenylalanine. Sequences without an unambiguous match to a single V gene segment were excluded from the earlier analysis of approximately 600 of the donors. An earlier analysis of approximately 590 of the donors classified V segments as functional when productive rearrangements were above 56.7% and as segregating when the standard deviation between donors was above 5%. A statistical classification framework was developed to diagnose cytomegalovirus status using the catalog of TCR beta chain sequences. A later analysis assigned V and J genes by comparing TCR nucleotide sequences with IMGT/GENE-DB human TR gene sequences. A later analysis assigned CDR3 sequences and most-parsimonious VDJ recombination scenarios with the TCRdist pipeline. A later analysis defined each TCR beta chain by its CDR3 amino acid sequence plus V-gene family, and excluded reads lacking a unique V-gene family. In a later analysis, 500 to 650 highly shared, low-generation-probability nucleotide sequences were removed to address suspected cross-contamination and a sequencing artifact. In a later analysis, a clonal expansion index for each public chain was calculated from normalized within-repertoire ranks of inferred template counts. In a later analysis, generation probabilities were computed with a VDJ recombination model fitted to out-of-frame rearrangements, and the resulting probabilities were checked against IGoR. In a later analysis, TCR-TCR, TCR-HLA and TCR-CMV co-occurrence was scored with hypergeometric tests, and a repertoire-size bias correction was applied to TCR pairs. In a later analysis, false discovery rates were estimated by permuting HLA or CMV assignments 20 times. In a later analysis, co-occurring TCRs were grouped using DBSCAN, with TCRdist sequence similarity added in when clustering inside HLA-allele-positive subsets. Co-occurrence clustering excluded repertoires with fewer than 30,000 or more than 120,000 public chains, plus five with anomalous nucleotide sharing. In TCRdb, the immuneACCESS table is reduced to in-frame sequences with V and J assigned. These tables do not hold every clone; where another copy was compared, an unresolved V gene accounts for under half, and the others remain unexplained. V and J calls and clone size follow that table, whereas D and trimming were derived from the DNA. This sample is represented by under 150,000 clones; 83% of them were singletons. Roughly 1.4% of the sample comes from the top ten.

Recombination joined TRBV5-5 with TRBJ2-3, and TRBD2 matches 8 of the central bases. Sequencing used PBMCs. This sequence was found in a man in his forties or fifties in good health and CMV-seronegative. DNA sequence: TGTGCCAGCAGCAACGGGAGGGACTTCATCACAGATACGCAGTATTTT. Its translation reads: CASSNGRDFITDTQYF.